The clone carrying this T cell receptor beta chain was recorded only once. Its matching antigen is unknown. The data were taken from a study of OX40 agonist ivuxolimab in advanced cancers. As for the study in general: Given to patients was ivuxolimab, an agonistic anti-OX40 (CD134) antibody. Patients enrolled in dose escalation were diagnosed with hepatocellular carcinoma, melanoma, renal cell or head and neck cancer.

V lost 0 bases, J lost 0 bases, and 2 bases stayed unmatched. In germline, CDR1 is KGHSH, CDR2 LQKENI. CDR3 length: 15 amino acids. Clones were read by immunoSEQ multiplex PCR, and TCRdb kept only the in-frame ones, dropping some. The sample lists just over 95,000 clones; over 75% were seen once. Study results and limitations: Clonal expansion was seen in CD4+ and CD8+ blood T cells by week 6 at 0.1 to 3.0 mg/kg. Not determined was the antigen specificity of the expanded peripheral T cells.

The input for sequencing was CD4+ or CD8+ T cells sorted from blood, taken in a trial of the OX40 agonist ivuxolimab. The genes are TRBV18 and TRBJ2-7, with TRBD1 matching 7 bases. This TCR was recovered from an adult with an advanced solid tumor such as melanoma, head and neck, liver or kidney cancer. The DNA for the CDR3 is TGTGCCAGCTCACCACCGGGACAGTCCTCCTACGAGCAGTACTTC. Translation: CASSPPGQSSYEQYF.